This passage covers 32 T cell receptor beta chains from one sample sequenced in a study of blood T cell repertoires in COVID-19. Data came from immunoSEQ multiplex PCR; TCRdb stores just in-frame clones and leaves some out. The table lists 110,000 or so clones, 88% of them singletons, with around 2% in the top ten. The sequencing input was peripheral blood. The receptors were sampled from a human donor in a cohort sampled during active COVID-19.

This clone was observed a handful of times. This rearrangement joins TRBV11-3 to TRBJ2-7; TRBD1 matches at 9 bases. V trimming: 2 bases; J trimming: 7 bases; junction bases outside the gene matches: 12. Germline CDR1 SGHNT, CDR2 YENEEA. The CDR3 has 16 amino acids. The CDR3 sequence is CASSLTAGTGSAEQYF. Here the CDR3 DNA reads TGTGCCAGCAGCTTAACGGCCGGGACAGGGAGTGCTGAGCAGTACTTC.

This sequence joins TRBV29-1 and TRBJ2-1; 10 bases agree with TRBD2. Germline assignment: CDR1 SQVTM and CDR2 ANQGSEA. The CDR3 totals 15 residues. V was pared by 7 bases and J by 6 bases, with 12 bases of the junction left unmatched. The CDR3 loop reads CSARGKLAGSNEQFF. The CDR3 nucleotides are TGCAGCGCCCGGGGGAAACTAGCGGGGAGCAATGAGCAGTTCTTC.

The chain uses TRBV14 and TRBJ1-1; 8 bases map to TRBD1. V was clipped by 4 bases and J by 8 bases; unmatched bases: 9. The CDR3 runs 14 residues. Germline lookup yields CDR1 SGHDN and CDR2 FVKESK. CDR3 residues: CASSRARWDREAFF. CDR3 nucleotides: TGTGCCAGCAGCCGCGCCCGTTGGGACAGGGAAGCTTTCTTT.

The rearrangement joins TRBV11-2 to TRBJ2-1; TRBD2 might be the D (5 bases). Germline loops: CDR1 SGHAT, CDR2 FQNNGV. The length of the CDR3 is 15 residues. V lost 1 base and J lost 3, with 10 bases in between. The CDR3 DNA reads as TGTGCCAGCAGCTTAGCGGGATGGGACTACAATGAGCAGTTCTTC. It codes for CASSLAGWDYNEQFF.

This clone was detected only a few times. The chain has TRBV5-1 and TRBJ1-2; no firm D call. Trimming left V 0 bases short and J 4 bases short, with 10 bases between. CDR1 is SGHRS and CDR2 is YFSETQ in the germline V gene. The CDR3 runs to 14 residues. As DNA, the CDR3 is TGCGCCAGCAGCTTGGAAACTTCGGGCTATGGCTACACCTTC. It is translated as CASSLETSGYGYTF.

The gene calls are TRBV27 and TRBJ2-5; TRBD1 might be the D (5 bases). V lost 3 bases, J lost 4 bases, and 12 bases lay in between. Germline V gene data show CDR1 as MNHEY and CDR2 as SMNVEV (reference sequence). The CDR3 has 14 residues. CDR3 region: CASSLRQGRETQYF. In DNA, the CDR3 is TGTGCCAGCAGTTTGCGGCAGGGAAGAGAGACCCAGTACTTC.

The chain employs TRBV9 and TRBJ2-1; 8 nucleotides align to TRBD2. V lost 2 bases and J lost 13; bases outside the gene matches: 14. Germline assignment: CDR1 SGDLS and CDR2 YYNGEE. The CDR3 consists of 15 residues. The CDR3 bases are TGTGCCAGCAGCGTCGCCGTTCCGGGACTAGGAGACCAGTTCTTC. This codes for CASSVAVPGLGDQFF.

The chain uses TRBV19 and TRBJ2-3, with TRBD2 identical over 8 bases. The CDR3 length is 15 residues. Germline lookup yields CDR1 LNHDA and CDR2 SQIVND (reference sequence). V dropped 7 bases and J dropped 2; count of bases not matched to a gene: 8. The CDR3 protein is CASKSAGEVTDTQYF. The CDR3 region has the DNA TGTGCCAGTAAGTCAGCGGGAGAAGTCACAGATACGCAGTATTTT.

This clone occurred a few times. V usage is TRBV18 and J usage is TRBJ1-3, with D possibly being TRBD1 (5 bases). CDR3 length: 15 residues. CDR1 and CDR2 from the germline V gene are KGHSH and LQKENI. Trimming cost V 1 base and J 0 bases, with 7 bases left between them. CDR3 sequence reads: CASSPRGVSGNTIYF. The CDR3 coding sequence is TGTGCCAGCTCACCACGGGGGGTCTCTGGAAACACCATATATTTT.

This clone was recorded many times. The CDR3 DNA is TGTGCCAGCAGTCAGAGCAATCAGCCCCAGCATTTT. Encoded protein: CASSQSNQPQHF. The chain combines TRBV2 with TRBJ1-5; no reliable D call. Germline V gene data show CDR1 as SNHLY and CDR2 as FYNNEI. CDR3 length equals 12 residues. V shed 5 bases and J shed 1 base, with 3 bases lying between them. The complete variable domain, with remaining parts taken from reference TRBV2 and TRBJ1-5, reads EPEVTQTPSHQVTQMGQEVILRCVPISNHLYFYWYRQILGQKVEFLVSFYNNEISEKSEIFDDQFSVERPDGSNFTLKIRSTKLEDSAMYFCASSQSNQPQHFGDGTRLSIL.

The chain employs TRBV7-9 and TRBJ2-7; TRBD1 aligns across 9 bases. Trimming removed 5 bases from V and 4 bases from J; junction bases left unmatched: 6. Germline V gene data show CDR1 as SEHNR and CDR2 as FQNEAQ (reference sequence). This CDR3 contains 14 residues. The CDR3 spells CASSTDRGRYEQYF. The CDR3 region has the DNA TGTGCCAGCAGCACCGACAGGGGGAGATACGAGCAGTACTTC. Using reference TRBV7-9 and TRBJ2-7 for the parts outside the CDR3, the full variable domain is DTGVSQNPRHKITKRGQNVTFRCDPISEHNRLYWYRQTLGQGPEFLTYFQNEAQLEKSRLLSDRFSAERPKGSFSTLEIQRTEQGDSAMYLCASSTDRGRYEQYFGPGTRLTVT.

This chain connects TRBV2 to TRBJ1-5; no reliable D call. There are 12 residues in the CDR3. Germline V gives CDR1 SNHLY, CDR2 FYNNEI. The CDR3 here is CTNFPPHQPQHF. CDR3 nucleotides: TGTACAAATTTCCCCCCCCACCAGCCCCAGCATTTT.

The chain has TRBV28 and TRBJ2-1, with 8 positions matching TRBD2. V lost 6 bases, J lost 9 bases, and 10 bases stayed unmatched. CDR1 and CDR2 (germline): MDHEN, SYDVKM. There are 14 residues in the CDR3. The CDR3 protein is CASSVGGLVGEQFF. The CDR3 DNA follows: TGTGCCAGCAGCGTTGGGGGACTAGTGGGTGAGCAGTTCTTC. Supplemented by reference TRBV28 and TRBJ2-1, the full variable domain reads DVKVTQSSRYLVKRTGEKVFLECVQDMDHENMFWYRQDPGLGLRLIYFSYDVKMKEKGDIPEGYSVSREKKERFSLILESASTNQTSMYLCASSVGGLVGEQFFGPGTRLTVL.

The V and J genes are TRBV7-2 and TRBJ1-3; no clear D gene. From germline, CDR1 is SGHTA and CDR2 FQGNSA. The CDR3 runs to 13 residues. Trimming took 1 base from V and 5 from J, leaving 6 bases between them. CDR3 DNA: TGTGCCAGCAGCTTAGAGAGGAGAAACACCATATATTTT. Residues: CASSLERRNTIYF.

The CDR3 sequence: CASGLGGTGGSSYEQYF. DNA of the CDR3: TGTGCTAGTGGTTTGGGGGGGACAGGGGGTTCCTCCTACGAGCAGTACTTC. The chain employs TRBV12-5 and TRBJ2-7; 11 bases fit TRBD1. CDR3 length: 17 residues. J gave up 0 bases and V 1 base, and 5 bases lay outside the gene matches. CDR1 is LGHNT, CDR2 FRNRAP, per germline.

About this clone: In the same sample, other DNA sequences code for this CDR3. The V call is TRBV6-6, the J call TRBJ1-1, with 7 bases identical to TRBD1. The CDR3 consists of 14 residues. The trim removed 6 bases at V and 4 bases at J, leaving 8 bases unmatched. Germline assignment: CDR1 MNHNY and CDR2 SVGAGI (reference sequence). The CDR3 DNA reads TGTGCCAGCAGCCTAAGCAACAGGGGCACTGAAGCTTTCTTT. Translating gives CASSLSNRGTEAFF.

The CDR3 loop reads CSVVAGSRGNTIYF. The CDR3 region has the DNA TGCAGCGTTGTAGCAGGGTCTAGGGGAAACACCATATATTTT. The chain is built from TRBV29-1 and TRBJ1-3, with D perhaps matching TRBD1 (5 bases). Germline V lookup: CDR1 SQVTM, CDR2 ANQGSEA. Trimming stripped 4 bases from V and 4 bases from J, with 14 bases between. The CDR3 runs 14 residues.

This chain uses TRBV7-9 with TRBJ1-2, with D uncertain. The CDR3 is 14 amino acids. V was shortened by 2 bases and J by 8 bases, with 15 bases between the two germline ends. Per germline, CDR1 SEHNR and CDR2 FQNEAQ (reference sequence). The CDR3 DNA follows: TGTGCCAGCAGCTTAAGAGGAGGGAAAGAAGGCTACACCTTC. As protein: CASSLRGGKEGYTF.

The V call is TRBV7-8, the J call TRBJ2-5, with TRBD2 identical over 7 bases. J lost 4 bases, V lost 1 base, and 3 bases had no gene match. The CDR3 is made up of 14 amino acids. Per the germline V gene, CDR1 is SGHVS and CDR2 is FQNEAQ. Here the CDR3 DNA reads TGTGCCAGCAGCTTAGAGCGGGGCGGAGAGACCCAGTACTTC. It codes for CASSLERGGETQYF.

This clone was seen only a few times. The chain is built from TRBV15 and TRBJ2-1, with 8 bases matching TRBD2. CDR1 and CDR2 from the germline V gene are LNHNV and YYDKDF (reference sequence). The CDR3 contains 20 residues. V was pared by 3 bases and J by 3 bases, with 19 bases of the junction left unmatched. CDR3 region: CATSRERGRGSGSFYNEQFF. The CDR3 bases are TGTGCCACCAGCAGGGAAAGGGGCAGGGGAAGCGGGAGTTTCTACAATGAGCAGTTCTTC. Using reference TRBV15 and TRBJ2-1 for the parts outside the CDR3, the full variable domain is DAMVIQNPRYQVTQFGKPVTLSCSQTLNHNVMYWYQQKSSQAPKLLFHYYDKDFNNEADTPDNFQSRRPNTSFCFLDIRSPGLGDTAMYLCATSRERGRGSGSFYNEQFFGPGTRLTVL.

The V call is TRBV7-9, the J call TRBJ1-5; no reliable D call. The V and J ends lost 5 bases and 0 bases respectively, with 8 bases between them. The CDR3 has 14 amino acids. Germline lookup yields CDR1 SEHNR and CDR2 FQNEAQ (reference sequence). The CDR3 nucleotides are TGTGCCAGCAGCCAAGAGAATAGCAATCAGCCCCAGCATTTT. Translated, it gives CASSQENSNQPQHF.

The chain joins TRBV7-8 to TRBJ2-1, with TRBD2 matching 7 bases. This CDR3 is 15 amino acids long. Losses at the gene ends were 3 bases for V and 0 bases for J; bases not matched to a gene: 2. Germline V gene lookup returns CDR1 SGHVS and CDR2 FQNEAQ. The CDR3 sequence: CASSFGGSSYNEQFF. In nucleotides, the CDR3 is TGTGCCAGCAGCTTTGGCGGGAGCTCCTACAATGAGCAGTTCTTC.

The chain employs TRBV6-2 or TRBV6-3 and TRBJ1-1, with 7 bases aligning to TRBD1. Trimming removed 5 bases from V and 1 base from J; junction bases left unmatched: 7. This CDR3 comprises 15 residues. Germline CDR1 and CDR2: MNHEY and SVGEGT. CDR3 nucleotide sequence: TGTGCCAGCAGTAACAGGGGTGGGGGGAACACTGAAGCTTTCTTT. This sequence encodes CASSNRGGGNTEAFF.

The chain joins TRBV27 to TRBJ1-6; 7 nucleotides align to TRBD1. J gave up 5 bases and V 3 bases, and 4 bases lay outside the gene matches. CDR3 length equals 15 residues. From germline, CDR1 is MNHEY and CDR2 SMNVEV (reference sequence). CDR3 in amino acids: CASSFYRGHNSPLHF. The CDR3 nucleotides are TGTGCCAGCAGTTTTTACAGGGGTCATAATTCACCCCTCCACTTT.

The J gene is TRBJ2-2, the V gene TRBV11-3; no clear D. The CDR3 is made up of 15 amino acids. The V end lost 5 bases, the J end lost 1 base, and 11 bases lay between the germline ends. CDR1 is SGHNT, CDR2 YENEEA, per germline. The DNA of the CDR3 is TGTGCCAGCAGCCACTTCCCAATGAACACCGGGGAGCTGTTTTTT. Its protein product is CASSHFPMNTGELFF.

This chain links TRBV7-8 with TRBJ2-1, with 10 bases identical to TRBD2. Per the germline V gene, CDR1 is SGHVS and CDR2 is FQNEAQ. This CDR3 comprises 20 residues. J lost 0 bases, V lost 6 bases, and 17 bases had no gene match. The CDR3 reads CASSSPPAAGGRSSYNEQFF. The CDR3 DNA sequence: TGTGCCAGCAGTTCCCCGCCGGCAGCGGGGGGGCGTAGCTCCTACAATGAGCAGTTCTTC.

J is TRBJ2-5 and V is TRBV5-1, with D unclear. This CDR3 has 15 amino acids. The V end was cut by 3 bases, the J end by 2 bases, with 14 bases between. Germline V lookup: CDR1 SGHRS, CDR2 YFSETQ. CDR3 in amino acids: CASSSSRHEQETQYF. The CDR3 nucleotides read TGCGCCAGCAGCTCCTCCCGCCACGAGCAAGAGACCCAGTACTTC.

V usage is TRBV5-4 and J usage is TRBJ2-2, with TRBD1 matching over 7 bases. V was clipped by 4 bases and J by 2 bases; unmatched bases: 8. The CDR3 spans 16 residues. Germline CDR1 reads SGHNT; CDR2 reads YYREEE (reference sequence). For the CDR3, the DNA is TGTGCCAGCAGCCCGTGGGGGACAGCCAACACCGGGGAGCTGTTTTTT. This translates into CASSPWGTANTGELFF. The complete variable domain, with remaining parts taken from reference TRBV5-4 and TRBJ2-2, reads ETGVTQSPTHLIKTRGQQVTLRCSSQSGHNTVSWYQQALGQGPQFIFQYYREEENGRGNFPPRFSGLQFPNYSSELNVNALELDDSALYLCASSPWGTANTGELFFGEGSRLTVL.

V gene TRBV30 combines with J gene TRBJ1-3; possible D gene TRBD1, 5 bases. Per the germline V gene, CDR1 is GTSNPN and CDR2 is SVGIG (reference sequence). This CDR3 contains 14 residues. Trimming pared 4 bases from V and 3 bases from J, leaving 13 bases between. This CDR3 reads CAWNPGTYGNTIYF. Written as DNA, the CDR3 is TGTGCCTGGAATCCAGGGACTTATGGAAACACCATATATTTT.

The rearrangement links TRBV4-1 to TRBJ2-4; weak D call: TRBD1 (5 bases). The CDR3 length is 19 residues. Trimming took 4 bases from V and 0 from J, leaving 22 bases between them. Germline V gene lookup returns CDR1 MGHRA and CDR2 YSYEKL. CDR3 nucleotide sequence: TGCGCCAGCAGCCCTCAGGGTGGGAATCAGACGGTAGCCAAAAACATTCAGTACTTC. Encoded protein: CASSPQGGNQTVAKNIQYF.

The chain combines TRBV5-6 with TRBJ2-2; 11 bases are shared with TRBD2. The CDR3 is made up of 16 amino acids. V shed 4 bases and J 6 bases; nucleotides not matched to a gene: 8. Germline V CDR1 and CDR2: SGHDT, YYEEEE. The CDR3 DNA follows: TGTGCCAGCAGCGCTAAACTAGCGGGAGCCCCCGGGGAGCTGTTTTTT. Its protein product is CASSAKLAGAPGELFF.

This rearrangement joins TRBV5-1 to TRBJ1-2, with D perhaps matching TRBD1 (5 bases). The CDR3 extends over 16 amino acids. V lost 0 bases to trimming and J lost 4 bases, with 16 bases between them. Germline V gives CDR1 SGHRS, CDR2 YFSETQ. The CDR3 region has the DNA TGCGCCAGCAGCTTGGGGTTTTACGGGGGAGGCTATGGCTACACCTTC. Amino acids: CASSLGFYGGGYGYTF.